The 26 T cell receptor beta chains below were found in one sample sequenced in a study of cytomegalovirus exposure and HLA in healthy donors. The PCR contained 60 Vbeta and 13 Jbeta primers. This table comes from immunoSEQ multiplex PCR, and its TCRdb copy is limited to in-frame clones, with some not included. The top ten clones hold 0.85% to 1.3% of a sample with approximately 75,000 clones, around three quarters of them seen once. The sequencing input was PBMCs. Source of these receptors: a male donor in good health and CMV-seronegative.

J is TRBJ1-1 and V is TRBV19; 7 bases are shared with TRBD1. Germline V gene lookup returns CDR1 LNHDA and CDR2 SQIVND (reference sequence). The CDR3 is 13 residues long. The junction had 5 bases not matched to a gene; V was cut back by 5 bases and J by 5 bases. CDR3 nucleotide sequence: TGTGCCAGTAGTCACGACAGGGTTACTGAAGCTTTCTTT. This sequence encodes CASSHDRVTEAFF.

This clone was seen a few times. J is TRBJ1-4 and V is TRBV9, with TRBD1 matching 7 bases. The CDR3 has 15 residues. Germline CDR1 and CDR2: SGDLS and YYNGEE. With 5 bases clipped from V and 4 bases from J, the junction kept 8 bases outside the gene matches. CDR3 sequence reads: CASSRTGENNEKLFF. The CDR3 nucleotides read TGTGCCAGCAGTAGAACAGGGGAAAATAATGAAAAACTGTTTTTT. The complete variable domain, with remaining parts taken from reference TRBV9 and TRBJ1-4, reads DSGVTQTPKHLITATGQRVTLRCSPRSGDLSVYWYQQSLDQGLQFLIQYYNGEERAKGNILERFSAQQFPDLHSELNLSSLELGDSALYFCASSRTGENNEKLFFGSGTQLSVL.

The CDR3 reads CATSRVEEKFGAFF. The CDR3 DNA reads as TGTGCCACCAGCAGAGTCGAAGAAAAGTTCGGGGCTTTCTTT. V usage is TRBV15 and J usage is TRBJ1-1; D call uncertain. Trimming shortened V by 1 base and J by 11 bases, and 17 bases separated the two germline ends. Germline V gene data show CDR1 as LNHNV and CDR2 as YYDKDF (reference sequence). The CDR3 is 14 amino acids.

This clone was seen a few times. The rearrangement joins TRBV7-9 to TRBJ2-5; 8 bases line up with TRBD1. Germline V gene sequence: CDR1 SEHNR, CDR2 FQNEAQ (reference sequence). Unmatched junction bases numbered 6, after V lost 5 bases and J lost 1 base. This CDR3 has 15 residues. CDR3 loop: CASSGLGQGQETQYF. In DNA, the CDR3 is TGTGCCAGCAGCGGCCTCGGACAGGGCCAAGAGACCCAGTACTTC. The full variable domain, completed using reference TRBV7-9 and TRBJ2-5, is DTGVSQNPRHKITKRGQNVTFRCDPISEHNRLYWYRQTLGQGPEFLTYFQNEAQLEKSRLLSDRFSAERPKGSFSTLEIQRTEQGDSAMYLCASSGLGQGQETQYFGPGTRLLVL.

The V call is TRBV14, the J call TRBJ2-5, with a possible D match to TRBD2 (5 bases). The CDR3 spans 16 residues. Germline V gene data show CDR1 as SGHDN and CDR2 as FVKESK. The V gene lost 3 bases and the J gene lost 7 bases, with 21 bases spanning the gap. CDR3 in DNA: TGTGCCAGCAGCCAGTTAAGCGGCCCCCCCTGGGGGACCCAGTACTTC. It encodes CASSQLSGPPWGTQYF.

CDR3 in amino acids: CASSISGADTQYF. CDR3 nucleotides: TGTGCCAGTAGTATCTCGGGGGCAGATACGCAGTATTTT. The chain uses TRBV19 and TRBJ2-3; tentative D call: TRBD2 (6 bases). The CDR3 is made up of 13 amino acids. CDR1 is LNHDA, CDR2 SQIVND, per germline (reference sequence). V was pared by 3 bases and J by 4 bases, with 8 bases between.

J is TRBJ2-1 and V is TRBV5-4, with TRBD2 matching over 16 bases. The CDR3 extends over 19 amino acids. CDR1 SGHNT and CDR2 YYREEE come from the germline V gene (reference sequence). Trimming cost V 0 bases and J 3 bases; bases outside gene matches: 6. Here the CDR3 reads CASSLEGTSGGAYYNEQFF. CDR3 DNA: TGTGCCAGCAGCTTGGAGGGGACTAGCGGGGGGGCCTACTACAATGAGCAGTTCTTC.

The chain links TRBV11-2 to TRBJ2-7, with D unclear. Germline loops: CDR1 SGHAT, CDR2 FQNNGV. V lost 1 base, J lost 2 bases, and 12 bases lay in between. The CDR3 has 15 amino acids. The CDR3 DNA follows: TGTGCCAGCAGCTTAGGGAGTACCGGTGCCTACGAGCAGTACTTC. It specifies CASSLGSTGAYEQYF.

The chain combines TRBV5-4 with TRBJ2-3; D is unresolved. Trimming took off 3 bases at V and 2 bases at J, with 13 bases between the two ends. The CDR3 length is 15 residues. Germline values: CDR1 SGHNT, CDR2 YYREEE (reference sequence). CDR3 DNA: TGTGCCAGCAGCTCAAACAGTCGGCCCACAGATACGCAGTATTTT. It yields the protein CASSSNSRPTDTQYF.

This rearrangement joins TRBV27 to TRBJ2-1; TRBD2 aligns across 9 bases. V shed 2 bases and J 10 bases; nucleotides not matched to a gene: 3. CDR3 length equals 13 residues. In germline, CDR1 is MNHEY, CDR2 SMNVEV (reference sequence). CDR3 DNA: TGTGCCAGCAGTTTAGTAGGACTAGCGGAGCAGTTCTTC. Protein: CASSLVGLAEQFF.

The J gene is TRBJ2-1, the V gene TRBV25-1; 14 nucleotides line up with TRBD2. J gave up 8 bases and V 7 bases, and 7 bases lay outside the gene matches. This CDR3 has 15 amino acids. Germline V CDR1 and CDR2: MGHDK, SYGVNS. The CDR3 DNA is TGTGCCAGCACCGATTGGGGACTAGCGGGAGATGAGCAGTTCTTC. Amino acid sequence: CASTDWGLAGDEQFF.

V usage is TRBV6-1 and J usage is TRBJ2-5; weak D call: TRBD1 (6 bases). CDR1 is MNHNS and CDR2 is SASEGT in the germline V gene. The V end was cut by 7 bases, the J end by 1 base, with 16 bases between. The CDR3 runs to 15 residues. For the CDR3, the DNA is TGTGCCAGCACCCGGGCAGGGGCTCTCCAAGAGACCCAGTACTTC. Translation: CASTRAGALQETQYF.

The CDR3 spells CASSAREPRAFF. The CDR3 bases are TGTGCCAGCAGTGCCCGGGAACCAAGGGCTTTCTTT. This chain joins TRBV6-1 and TRBJ1-1; D call uncertain. V was pared by 4 bases and J by 11 bases, with 14 bases between. The CDR3 has 12 amino acids. Looked up from germline, CDR1 is MNHNS and CDR2 is SASEGT.

The chain has TRBV7-6 and TRBJ1-1; D ambiguous. The CDR3 is 13 amino acids. Germline CDR1 SGHVS, CDR2 FNYEAQ. Deletions cut 2 bases from V and 4 bases from J, with 8 bases between. The CDR3, as DNA: TGTGCCAGCAGCTTATCCGAGGGCACTGAAGCTTTCTTT. Translated: CASSLSEGTEAFF.

The chain combines TRBV10-3 with TRBJ2-1; 12 bases fit TRBD2. V dropped 3 bases and J dropped 2; count of bases not matched to a gene: 2. Germline lookup yields CDR1 ENHRY and CDR2 SYGVKD. The CDR3 has 16 amino acids. CDR3 region: CAISEASGRAYNEQFF. The DNA for the CDR3 is TGTGCCATCAGTGAAGCTAGCGGGAGGGCCTACAATGAGCAGTTCTTC.

The V call is TRBV29-1, the J call TRBJ2-1, with 8 bases identical to TRBD1. The CDR3 is 15 residues long. Germline-derived CDR1 and CDR2 are SQVTM and ANQGSEA. V shed 6 bases, J shed 0 bases, and the junction held 7 bases outside the gene matches. Written as DNA, the CDR3 is TGCAGCGTCGTTCGACAGGGGAGCTCCTACAATGAGCAGTTCTTC. This translates into CSVVRQGSSYNEQFF.

V gene TRBV5-6 combines with J gene TRBJ1-1; D perhaps matches TRBD1 (6 bases). Trimming removed 4 bases at V and 4 bases at J, with 20 bases between. Germline CDR1 and CDR2: SGHDT and YYEEEE. This CDR3 comprises 16 residues. CDR3 sequence reads: CASSPLGGGRGTEAFF. In DNA, the CDR3 is TGTGCCAGCAGCCCCCTTGGCGGGGGGCGGGGCACTGAAGCTTTCTTT.

The chain has TRBV4-2 and TRBJ2-7, with D possibly matching TRBD1 (6 bases). Trimming removed 0 bases at V and 0 bases at J, with 12 bases between. The germline V gene has CDR1 LGHNA and CDR2 YNFKEQ. The CDR3 is 16 amino acids. For the CDR3, the DNA is TGTGCCAGCAGCCAAGAAGCAGGACAGAGCTCCTACGAGCAGTACTTC. The encoded protein is CASSQEAGQSSYEQYF.

The chain carries TRBV2 and TRBJ1-1; D uncertain. Trimming removed 2 bases from V and 3 bases from J, with 7 bases in between. The germline V gene has CDR1 SNHLY and CDR2 FYNNEI. The CDR3 spans 13 residues. The CDR3 coding sequence is TGTGCCAGCAGTGAATGGCTCCACACTGAAGCTTTCTTT. This gives the protein CASSEWLHTEAFF.

V is TRBV2 and J is TRBJ1-2, with a weak D call TRBD1 (6 bases). V dropped 2 bases and J dropped 4 bases, with 17 bases sitting between them. Germline V lookup: CDR1 SNHLY, CDR2 FYNNEI. The CDR3 loop spans 16 amino acids. CDR3 in DNA: TGTGCCAGCAGTGAACCCATCGGGGGGCCCTCCTATGGCTACACCTTC. It translates to CASSEPIGGPSYGYTF.

The rearrangement links TRBV7-2 to TRBJ2-1; 7 bases line up with TRBD2. CDR1 SGHTA and CDR2 FQGNSA come from the germline V gene. The CDR3 runs to 17 residues. The ends lost 0 bases at V and 6 bases at J; junction bases unmatched: 11. The CDR3: CASSLAVGGVGGNEQFF. The CDR3 DNA reads as TGTGCCAGCAGCTTAGCGGTTGGGGGGGTTGGTGGCAATGAGCAGTTCTTC.

The chain links TRBV5-4 to TRBJ2-5; D is undetermined. This CDR3 region has 13 residues. V shed 0 bases and J shed 5 bases, with 8 bases lying between them. The germline V gene encodes CDR1 SGHNT and CDR2 YYREEE (reference sequence). CDR3 protein: CASSLVPRETQYF. CDR3 DNA sequence: TGTGCCAGCAGCTTGGTGCCCCGGGAGACCCAGTACTTC. Full variable domain (outside the CDR3, taken from reference TRBV5-4 and TRBJ2-5): ETGVTQSPTHLIKTRGQQVTLRCSSQSGHNTVSWYQQALGQGPQFIFQYYREEENGRGNFPPRFSGLQFPNYSSELNVNALELDDSALYLCASSLVPRETQYFGPGTRLLVL.

The table lists this clone with a count of one. This rearrangement joins TRBV18 to TRBJ2-5; the match to TRBD1 covers 9 bases. Trimming removed 5 bases from V and 3 bases from J; junction bases left unmatched: 10. In germline, CDR1 is KGHSH, CDR2 LQKENI. The CDR3 is 16 residues long. The CDR3 loop reads CASSSTLRDREETQYF. The CDR3, as DNA: TGTGCCAGCTCATCGACCCTCCGGGACAGGGAAGAGACCCAGTACTTC.

V gene TRBV25-1 combines with J gene TRBJ1-1, with D possibly matching TRBD1 (6 bases). V was clipped by 2 bases and J by 4 bases, with 11 bases between them. CDR1 and CDR2 (germline): MGHDK, SYGVNS. CDR3 size: 14 residues. The CDR3 DNA follows: TGTGCCAGCAGTGAAACCAGGGGACCCACTGAAGCTTTCTTT. Its translation: CASSETRGPTEAFF.

The DNA of the CDR3 is TGTGCCAGCAGCGTAGTTGGACAGGAATACAATGAGCAGTTCTTC. Protein sequence: CASSVVGQEYNEQFF. This rearrangement joins TRBV9 to TRBJ2-1; 7 bases line up with TRBD1. The germline V gene has CDR1 SGDLS and CDR2 YYNGEE. The trim removed 0 bases at V and 4 bases at J, leaving 4 bases unmatched. The CDR3 spans 15 residues.

CDR3 sequence (DNA): TGTGCCAGCCGACAGGAATCTAGCTCCTACAATGAGCAGTTCTTC. This sequence encodes CASRQESSSYNEQFF. The chain is built from TRBV2 and TRBJ2-1, with D maybe TRBD1 (6 bases). The germline V and J ends were trimmed by 8 bases and 0 bases, with 14 bases remaining between them. The germline CDR1 and CDR2 sequences are SNHLY and FYNNEI. This CDR3 has 15 amino acids.